These 28 T cell receptor beta chains were all obtained from the same sample, sequenced in a study of blood T cell repertoires in COVID-19. Repertoires were generated with immunoSEQ multiplex PCR, while TCRdb's copy carries only in-frame clones and drops some. The sample carries some 260,000 clones, 86% recorded once. Sequenced: PBMCs or T cells enriched from blood (not recorded which). The source is a man aged 40-49 years who had recovered from COVID-19.

The chain uses TRBV27 and TRBJ1-2; the D gene is possibly TRBD1 (6 bases). The CDR3 length is 16 residues. The V end lost 7 bases, the J end lost 4 bases, and 22 bases lay between the germline ends. CDR1 MNHEY and CDR2 SMNVEV come from the germline V gene (reference sequence). DNA of the CDR3: TGTGCCAGCACCCCCGTTACCCTACAGGGCAGCTATGGCTACACCTTC. As protein: CASTPVTLQGSYGYTF.

The V gene is TRBV14, the J gene TRBJ2-7, with TRBD1 identical over 8 bases. The V gene's germline CDR1 is SGHDN and CDR2 FVKESK. Trimming at V came to 5 bases and at J to 1 base, leaving 7 bases not matched to a gene. The CDR3 length is 15 residues. CDR3 sequence: CASSTAGGRSYEQYF. As DNA, the CDR3 is TGTGCCAGCAGCACAGCAGGGGGCCGGTCCTACGAGCAGTACTTC.

The chain has TRBV5-5 and TRBJ2-1, with D possibly matching TRBD1 (6 bases). Between the trimmed V and J ends, which lost 4 bases and 4 bases, there was a span of 21 bases. The V gene's germline CDR1 is SGHKS and CDR2 YYEKEE (reference sequence). The CDR3 loop spans 17 amino acids. The CDR3 here is CASSPILTGTPYNEQFF. CDR3 DNA: TGTGCCAGCAGCCCAATCCTAACCGGGACACCTTACAATGAGCAGTTCTTC.

The V gene is TRBV6-2 or TRBV6-3, the J gene TRBJ2-7; 9 nucleotides align to TRBD1. Unmatched junction bases numbered 4, after V lost 2 bases and J lost 2 bases. The germline V gene has CDR1 MNHEY and CDR2 SVGEGT. CDR3 length equals 15 residues. The CDR3 region is CASSYLGTGTYEQYF. CDR3 in DNA: TGTGCCAGCAGTTACCTCGGGACAGGGACCTACGAGCAGTACTTC.

This clone showed up just once. The chain couples TRBV7-2 to TRBJ1-4; D is unresolved. Deletions cut 5 bases from V and 13 bases from J, with 23 bases between. The CDR3 loop spans 15 amino acids. From germline, CDR1 is SGHTA and CDR2 FQGNSA. The CDR3 sequence: CASSTRSDLDVGLFF. The CDR3 DNA is TGTGCCAGCAGCACCCGGAGCGACCTAGATGTCGGACTGTTTTTT.

The chain employs TRBV28 and TRBJ2-7; maybe TRBD2 (7 bases). CDR1 and CDR2 (germline): MDHEN, SYDVKM. The CDR3 runs 15 residues. With 6 bases removed from V and 1 base from J, the gap between germline ends came to 16 bases. CDR3 in amino acids: CASRGGADRSYEQYF. The CDR3 region has the DNA TGTGCCAGCAGAGGGGGGGCGGATCGGTCCTACGAGCAGTACTTC. Full variable domain (missing parts from reference TRBV28 and TRBJ2-7): DVKVTQSSRYLVKRTGEKVFLECVQDMDHENMFWYRQDPGLGLRLIYFSYDVKMKEKGDIPEGYSVSREKKERFSLILESASTNQTSMYLCASRGGADRSYEQYFGPGTRLTVT.

This clone turned up a few times. The chain carries TRBV5-4 and TRBJ1-3; 9 nucleotides line up with TRBD1. V gave up 4 bases and J gave up 5 bases; unmatched junction bases: 7. This CDR3 region has 15 residues. CDR1 and CDR2 (germline): SGHNT, YYREEE (reference sequence). The CDR3 region is CASSRTGDGRNTIYF. DNA of the CDR3: TGTGCCAGCAGCCGGACAGGGGACGGAAGAAACACCATATATTTT.

DNA for the CDR3: TGTGCCATCCGCGGGAGGGCCGGTTTTTACAATGAGCAGTTCTTC. Its translation is CAIRGRAGFYNEQFF. This sequence joins TRBV25-1 and TRBJ2-1; 9 bases line up with TRBD2. The germline CDR1 and CDR2 sequences are MGHDK and SYGVNS. The CDR3 runs 15 residues. The trim removed 10 bases at V and 4 bases at J, leaving 11 bases unmatched.

V is TRBV4-2 and J is TRBJ2-5, with 8 nucleotides matching TRBD2. The CDR3 runs 18 residues. Germline trimming cut 4 bases from V and 0 bases from J; bases unmatched to any gene: 13. Germline V gives CDR1 LGHNA, CDR2 YNFKEQ. The CDR3 region is CASSRSSGPNPYQETQYF. CDR3 DNA: TGTGCCAGCAGCCGGTCTAGCGGGCCAAACCCGTACCAAGAGACCCAGTACTTC.

V usage is TRBV14 and J usage is TRBJ2-7; 8 bases match TRBD1. Germline V gives CDR1 SGHDN, CDR2 FVKESK. The CDR3 length is 15 residues. Trimming cost V 3 bases and J 2 bases; bases outside gene matches: 6. The CDR3 DNA is TGTGCCAGCAGCCACGGACAGGGAAGGACCTACGAGCAGTACTTC. It specifies CASSHGQGRTYEQYF.

This chain connects TRBV2 to TRBJ2-7; 9 nucleotides line up with TRBD1. The ends lost 6 bases at V and 5 bases at J; junction bases unmatched: 8. The CDR3 is made up of 14 amino acids. The germline CDR1 and CDR2 sequences are SNHLY and FYNNEI. CDR3 protein: CASRVGTGIDEQYF. The CDR3 DNA reads TGTGCCAGCAGAGTAGGGACAGGGATCGACGAGCAGTACTTC. The variable domain in full, completed from reference TRBV2 and TRBJ2-7, reads EPEVTQTPSHQVTQMGQEVILRCVPISNHLYFYWYRQILGQKVEFLVSFYNNEISEKSEIFDDQFSVERPDGSNFTLKIRSTKLEDSAMYFCASRVGTGIDEQYFGPGTRLTVT.

The V gene is TRBV2, the J gene TRBJ1-6, with unresolved D. The CDR3 contains 15 residues. The germline CDR1 and CDR2 sequences are SNHLY and FYNNEI. The V end lost 1 base, the J end lost 3 bases, and 7 bases lay between the germline ends. The CDR3 DNA is TGTGCCAGCAGTGAAGTCGGGGTCTATAATTCACCCCTCCACTTT. Protein sequence: CASSEVGVYNSPLHF.

The chain carries TRBV5-1 and TRBJ2-1; a weak D match, TRBD1 (7 bases). V lost 3 bases and J 8 bases, leaving 9 bases between the germline ends. The length of the CDR3 is 12 residues. CDR1 SGHRS and CDR2 YFSETQ come from the germline V gene. CDR3 bases: TGCGCCAGCAGCTCCAGGGGGGATGAGCAGTTCTTC. Its translation: CASSSRGDEQFF.

There are a few counts of this clone. The CDR3: CASSGIQGAGEGDGYTF. The CDR3 nucleotides are TGTGCCAGCAGTGGGATCCAGGGGGCCGGCGAGGGTGATGGCTACACCTTC. The chain joins TRBV28 to TRBJ1-2; 8 nucleotides align to TRBD1. The CDR3 is made up of 17 amino acids. CDR1 and CDR2 (germline): MDHEN, SYDVKM. The trim removed 5 bases at V and 6 bases at J, leaving 17 bases unmatched.

The rearrangement uses TRBV2 and TRBJ2-5, with 7 bases lining up with TRBD1. Germline CDR1 and CDR2: SNHLY and FYNNEI. Losses at the gene ends were 6 bases for V and 3 bases for J; bases not matched to a gene: 7. The CDR3 consists of 14 residues. In DNA, the CDR3 is TGTGCCAGCAGCAGACAGGGATTGGAAGAGACCCAGTACTTC. Translation gives CASSRQGLEETQYF.

This rearrangement joins TRBV19 to TRBJ2-5, with TRBD2 as a possible D gene (6 bases). The germline V and J ends were trimmed by 4 bases and 5 bases, with 20 bases remaining between them. CDR1 and CDR2 from the germline V gene are LNHDA and SQIVND (reference sequence). The CDR3 is 16 residues long. Here the CDR3 reads CASSSAPRGAGETQYF. In DNA form, the CDR3 reads TGTGCCAGTAGTAGCGCCCCTCGGGGTGCGGGGGAGACCCAGTACTTC.

The V gene is TRBV5-1, the J gene TRBJ2-1, with no clear D. Germline assignment: CDR1 SGHRS and CDR2 YFSETQ. The CDR3 sequence is 14 residues long. The V end lost 2 bases, the J end lost 4 bases, and 10 bases lay between the germline ends. The CDR3 is CASSLDPEYNEQFF. CDR3 sequence (DNA): TGCGCCAGCAGCTTAGATCCGGAGTACAATGAGCAGTTCTTC. The full variable domain, with the rest looked up from reference TRBV5-1 and TRBJ2-1, is KAGVTQTPRYLIKTRGQQVTLSCSPISGHRSVSWYQQTPGQGLQFLFEYFSETQRNKGNFPGRFSGRQFSNSRSEMNVSTLELGDSALYLCASSLDPEYNEQFFGPGTRLTVL.

DNA for the CDR3: TGCGCCAGCAGCTTGGGACTAGCGGGAGTAGAAGAGCAGTTCTTC. This gives the protein CASSLGLAGVEEQFF. The chain recombines TRBV5-1 with TRBJ2-1; 12 bases agree with TRBD2. Germline CDR1 reads SGHRS; CDR2 reads YFSETQ. V lost 0 bases to trimming and J lost 10 bases; unmatched junction nucleotides: 5. This CDR3 contains 15 residues.

The sample holds a few counts of this clone. The chain employs TRBV11-3 and TRBJ1-1, with 9 positions matching TRBD1. The CDR3 has 15 amino acids. The germline V gene encodes CDR1 SGHNT and CDR2 YENEEA. The J segment lost 0 bases and the V segment lost 5 bases, leaving 4 bases of the junction unmatched. The CDR3 DNA is TGTGCCAGCAGCCCCGGGACAGGGTTGAACACTGAAGCTTTCTTT. Amino acids: CASSPGTGLNTEAFF.

In DNA, the CDR3 is TGTGCCTGGAGTGTACAAATGGCGGGAGAGCAGTACTTC. It is translated as CAWSVQMAGEQYF. The V gene is TRBV30, the J gene TRBJ2-7; a possible D gene is TRBD2 (6 bases). CDR3 length equals 13 residues. Germline V CDR1 and CDR2: GTSNPN, SVGIG (reference sequence). The germline V and J ends were trimmed by 0 bases and 7 bases, with 13 bases remaining between them.

The chain joins TRBV4-1 to TRBJ2-1, with 8 nucleotides matching TRBD2. Germline assignment: CDR1 MGHRA and CDR2 YSYEKL. V lost 3 bases and J lost 2; bases outside the gene matches: 6. The CDR3 length is 16 residues. In DNA form, the CDR3 reads TGCGCCAGCAGCCATCCGGGGCGGGAGGCCTACAATGAGCAGTTCTTC. The encoded protein is CASSHPGREAYNEQFF.

This chain links TRBV7-6 with TRBJ2-2; D remains unclear. This CDR3 comprises 15 residues. V dropped 1 base and J dropped 2 bases, with 8 bases sitting between them. Germline V CDR1 and CDR2: SGHVS, FNYEAQ. CDR3 nucleotides: TGTGCCAGCAGCTTAGTTTATTCCAACACCGGGGAGCTGTTTTTT. It is translated as CASSLVYSNTGELFF.

The chain has TRBV7-8 and TRBJ1-6; TRBD1 aligns across 7 bases. The germline V gene encodes CDR1 SGHVS and CDR2 FQNEAQ. V lost 4 bases and J lost 4; bases outside the gene matches: 10. This CDR3 has 17 residues. The CDR3 reads CASSSETGNLYNSPLHF. DNA for the CDR3: TGTGCCAGCAGCTCCGAGACAGGGAATCTTTATAATTCACCCCTCCACTTT.

The chain is built from TRBV3-1 (or the pseudogene TRBV3-2) and TRBJ2-7; TRBD1 matches 7 bases. Trimming removed 0 bases from V and 2 bases from J; junction bases left unmatched: 10. The V gene's germline CDR1 is LGHDT and CDR2 YNNKEL (reference sequence). This CDR3 has 17 amino acids. In DNA, the CDR3 is TGTGCCAGCAGCCAAGAGGCCAGGGGGACCCTGACCTACGAGCAGTACTTC. Translated: CASSQEARGTLTYEQYF.

J is TRBJ2-4 and V is TRBV11-3, with 8 bases that match TRBD2. CDR1 is SGHNT, CDR2 YENEEA, per germline. The CDR3 consists of 17 residues. The J segment lost 1 base and the V segment lost 3 bases, leaving 8 bases of the junction unmatched. The CDR3 region is CASSFSREGSAKNIQYF. CDR3 DNA sequence: TGTGCCAGCAGCTTTAGTCGGGAGGGCTCGGCCAAAAACATTCAGTACTTC.

This sequence joins TRBV15 and TRBJ2-1; 8 positions agree with TRBD2. Per germline, CDR1 LNHNV and CDR2 YYDKDF (reference sequence). V lost 3 bases, J lost 9 bases, and 7 bases stayed unmatched. The CDR3 is 14 amino acids. This chain's CDR3 is CATSSTSGPSEQFF. The CDR3 region has the DNA TGTGCCACCAGCAGTACTAGCGGTCCCTCTGAGCAGTTCTTC.

This sequence joins TRBV27 and TRBJ2-1, with 9 bases aligning to TRBD2. The CDR3 is made up of 15 amino acids. Trimming at V came to 5 bases and at J to 3 bases, leaving 5 bases not matched to a gene. In germline, CDR1 is MNHEY, CDR2 SMNVEV (reference sequence). In DNA, the CDR3 is TGTGCCAGCAGTCTGTTAGCGGGAGTCTACAATGAGCAGTTCTTC. Protein sequence: CASSLLAGVYNEQFF.

J is TRBJ1-1 and V is TRBV2; 11 bases are shared with TRBD1. The CDR3 is 15 residues long. Germline CDR1 and CDR2: SNHLY and FYNNEI. The V and J ends lost 6 bases and 4 bases, in that order; junction bases with no gene match: 7. The DNA of the CDR3 is TGTGCCAGCAGAAGGACAGGGGGCGACGGCACTGAAGCTTTCTTT. This translates into CASRRTGGDGTEAFF.